The T cell receptor (beta chain) described here comes from a study of blood T cell repertoires in COVID-19. Across the study: All recovered Cohort 3 donors got two negative PCRs, got clearance, or saw symptom resolution.

Sequenced by immunoSEQ multiplex PCR; TCRdb stores in-frame clones only, minus some. Here the sample spans under 300,000 clones, around 90% being singletons. Adults between roughly 18 and 95 years of age took part from some 25 US areas. The length of the CDR3 is 16 residues. V lost 0 bases and J 2 bases, leaving 13 bases between the germline ends. CDR1 and CDR2 from the germline V gene are LNHNV and YYDKDF (reference sequence). Sequenced input: PBMCs or T cells enriched from blood (not recorded which). V is TRBV15 and J is TRBJ2-5; no definite D call. The origin of this receptor is a woman in her sixties in a cohort exposed to, infected with or recovered from COVID-19 (not recorded which). CDR3 DNA: TGTGCCACCAGCAGAGATCCGCCTAGTGGGCAAGAGACCCAGTACTTC. Protein sequence: CATSRDPPSGQETQYF.